This T cell receptor (beta chain) was captured by sequencing in a study of blood T cell repertoires in COVID-19. Study in general: The cDNA or gDNA used as material had been derived from T cells, B-cell-depleted T cells, or PBMCs.

The germline V gene has CDR1 ENHRY and CDR2 SYGVKD. The CDR3 runs 16 residues. Trimming removed 3 bases at V and 1 base at J, with 15 bases between. As handled by the study authors: Reference gene primer amplification in the assay estimated nucleated cell counts. Using immunoSEQ multiplex PCR, the repertoire was profiled, and TCRdb retains in-frame clones only, with some absent. V and J calls and clone size are as listed in that table; D and trimming were resolved from the DNA. The sample lists about 170,000 clones; about 88% were seen once. The chain employs TRBV10-3 and TRBJ1-1; the D gene is possibly TRBD1 (5 bases). The TCR was taken from a man aged 50 to 60 who had recovered from COVID-19. The sample comprised peripheral blood. Here the CDR3 DNA reads TGTGCCATCAGTGACGGGTCCGGCAGGGAGAACACTGAAGCTTTCTTT. Translated, it gives CAISDGSGRENTEAFF.